A single sample is the source of the 4 T cell receptor beta chains below, sequenced in a study of blood T cells in healthy people across ages (dated by TCRdb to the mid-2010s). To prepare the library, 5' RACE was applied. A second about 7 to 12 cycle PCR used a sample-barcoded 5' primer and a J-beta primer mix. TCRdb applied fastp at Q25 and MiXCR to the public reads, then kept only in-frame beta chains. Entries that share a CDR3 protein sequence are merged under the most common genes and DNA. This sample has roughly 1.9 million distinct CDR3 sequences in its table, and roughly two fifths of those were observed once. The top ten clones comprise 20% to 25% of the sample. Sequenced material: blood. The receptors come from a human donor in good health.

This clonotype was seen only a few times. V gene TRBV7-9 combines with J gene TRBJ2-1, with 8 bases identical to TRBD2. Germline trimming cut 5 bases from V and 8 bases from J; bases unmatched to any gene: 14. Germline CDR1 reads SEHNR; CDR2 reads FQNEAQ (reference sequence). CDR3 length equals 16 residues. CDR3 in DNA: TGTGCCAGCAGCCTCGCGGCTAGCGGGCCCAGGGATGAGCAGTTCTTC. Its translation: CASSLAASGPRDEQFF.

In nucleotides, the CDR3 is TGTGCCAGCAGTGCCTGGTACACTGAAGCTTTCTTT. It translates to CASSAWYTEAFF. V is TRBV12-3 or TRBV12-4 and J is TRBJ1-1, with D unresolved. The CDR3 length is 12 residues. V was pared by 5 bases and J by 3 bases, with 7 bases between.

This clonotype was seen more than once but under ten times. This sequence joins TRBV4-3 and TRBJ1-4; perhaps TRBD1 as D (6 bases). Germline V gives CDR1 LGHNA, CDR2 YSLEER. CDR3 length equals 15 residues. Trimming cost V 1 base and J 7 bases, with 13 bases left between them. The CDR3 loop reads CASSQGRGTGEKLFF. The CDR3 DNA sequence: TGCGCCAGCAGCCAAGGCAGGGGCACGGGTGAAAAACTGTTTTTT.

This clonotype was detected only a few times. This sequence joins TRBV7-3 and TRBJ1-6, with unresolved D. Germline lookup yields CDR1 SGHTA and CDR2 FQGTGA. The length of the CDR3 is 13 residues. Trimming removed 2 bases at V and 11 bases at J, with 10 bases between. CDR3 protein: CASSLFGPTPLHF. CDR3 sequence (DNA): TGTGCCAGCAGCTTATTCGGTCCAACACCCCTCCACTTT.